This T cell receptor (beta chain) is from a study of CD8+CD57+ T cells in acquired aplastic anemia. Study overall: Sorted CD4+ and CD8+ cells gave an average of 3.2 ug of DNA. Healthy donors gave approximately 9.8 million reads on average for CD4+ cells.

This clonotype was found once. The antigen is undetermined. TCR beta VDJ and CDR3 profiling used genomic DNA as template. TCRdb independently ran MiXCR on the reads; one entry per CDR3 protein. The repertoire holds about 190,000 distinct CDR3 sequences, with less than 70% as singletons. Findings and limits, study-wide: About 29 sequences, all CD8+ CDR3, were shared between patients and controls. A significant difference in CD8+ Simpson's diversity between patients and controls was not found.

The material sequenced was sorted CD4+, CD8+, or CD8+CD57+ T cells (not recorded which) from PBMCs. The receptor was derived from a human donor in good health, serving as a control.

The CDR3 spells CASSVGAGQFYEQYF. CDR3 nucleotide sequence: TGTGCCAGCAGCGTAGGTGCAGGGCAATTCTACGAGCAGTACTTC. The genes are TRBV9 and TRBJ2-7, with D perhaps TRBD1 (5 bases). The germline CDR1 and CDR2 sequences are SGDLS and YYNGEE. The CDR3 consists of 15 residues. V shed 0 bases and J shed 3 bases, with 13 bases lying between them. The full variable domain, its missing parts supplied by reference TRBV9 and TRBJ2-7, is DSGVTQTPKHLITATGQRVTLRCSPRSGDLSVYWYQQSLDQGLQFLIQYYNGEERAKGNILERFSAQQFPDLHSELNLSSLELGDSALYFCASSVGAGQFYEQYFGPGTRLTVT.